A selection of T cell receptor beta chains follows, all from one sample in a study of blood T cell repertoires in COVID-19. TCRdb keeps only in-frame clones here, not all; method: immunoSEQ multiplex PCR. The sample yields around 78,000 clones, roughly nine tenths seen once. The sample taken for sequencing was peripheral blood. These receptors came from a woman in her fifties or sixties with acute or convalescent COVID-19. Both conserved end residues are part of each CDR3. The D gene is left open where the match is weak. Clone size appears in some rows only: once, few, many, or a class for an expanded clone.

TRBV11-3	.	.	TRBJ2-4	CASSLDSKNIQYF	TGTGCCAGCAGCTTAGATTCGAAAAACATTCAGTACTTC
TRBV12-3/TRBV12-4	.	.	TRBJ1-1	CASSPGRATEAFF	TGTGCCAGCAGCCCAGGGAGGGCTACTGAAGCTTTCTTT
TRBV27	TRBD2	.	TRBJ2-7	CASSLRPGRAYEQYF	TGTGCCAGCAGTTTACGTCCCGGGAGGGCCTACGAGCAGTACTTC
TRBV7-9	.	.	TRBJ1-5	CASSLLGGNQPQHF	TGTGCCAGCAGCTTATTAGGAGGAAATCAGCCCCAGCATTTT
TRBV28	.	.	TRBJ1-4	CASSPTLTNEKLFF	TGTGCCAGCAGTCCGACTCTAACTAATGAAAAACTGTTTTTT
TRBV6-6	.	.	TRBJ1-3	CATIDGSQRNTIYF	TGTGCCACAATTGACGGGTCACAAAGAAACACCATATATTTT
TRBV5-6	.	.	TRBJ1-4	CASSQLGAENEKLFF	TGTGCCAGCAGTCAATTAGGGGCTGAGAATGAAAAACTGTTTTTT
TRBV3-1/TRBV3-2	.	.	TRBJ1-2	CASSQPGGPHYGYTF	TGTGCCAGCAGCCAGCCGGGGGGGCCCCACTATGGCTACACCTTC
TRBV27	.	.	TRBJ1-1	CASSVYYGRNTEAFF	TGTGCCAGCAGTGTCTACTATGGTCGAAACACTGAAGCTTTCTTT
TRBV19	.	.	TRBJ1-2	CASSIEAARTSNYGYTF	TGTGCCAGTAGTATAGAGGCCGCAAGAACTAGTAACTATGGCTACACCTTC
TRBV12-3/TRBV12-4	.	.	TRBJ2-1	CASSLFYEQFF	TGTGCCAGCAGTTTATTCTATGAGCAGTTCTTC
TRBV7-6	TRBD1	.	TRBJ1-5	CASSLGQGGGQPQHF	TGTGCCAGCAGCTTGGGACAGGGAGGCGGACAGCCCCAGCATTTT
TRBV2	.	.	TRBJ2-7	CASSDARQPYEQYF	TGTGCCAGCAGTGACGCCAGGCAACCCTACGAGCAGTACTTC
TRBV4-2	TRBD2	.	TRBJ2-3	CASSQEKGGGAGDTQYF	TGTGCCAGCAGCCAAGAGAAAGGCGGGGGGGCCGGAGATACGCAGTATTTT
TRBV7-2	TRBD2	few	TRBJ2-1	CASSLGLARNEQFF	TGTGCCAGCAGCTTAGGACTAGCCAGGAATGAGCAGTTCTTC
TRBV9	.	once	TRBJ2-3	CASSRGGLRGDTQYF	TGTGCCAGCAGCCGAGGGGGTCTTAGGGGAGATACGCAGTATTTT
TRBV5-4	.	.	TRBJ2-1	CASSFPRGSRINEQFF	TGTGCCAGCAGCTTTCCCAGGGGCTCCCGGATCAATGAGCAGTTCTTC
TRBV4-1	TRBD2	few	TRBJ2-3	CASSPKGLAGGPTGTDTQYF	TGCGCCAGCAGCCCAAAGGGACTAGCGGGGGGGCCTACGGGCACAGATACGCAGTATTTT
TRBV29-1	TRBD1	.	TRBJ1-4	CSVVGGRFNEKLFF	TGCAGCGTTGTAGGGGGCCGATTTAATGAAAAACTGTTTTTT
TRBV2	TRBD1	few	TRBJ1-4	CASRRQGNNEKLFF	TGTGCCAGCAGGAGACAGGGGAATAATGAAAAACTGTTTTTT
TRBV6-5	TRBD1	.	TRBJ1-5	CASRDRGGQPQHF	TGTGCCAGCAGGGACAGGGGCGGGCAGCCCCAGCATTTT
TRBV6-1	.	once	TRBJ1-2	CASSEPDSYGYTF	TGTGCCAGCAGTGAGCCGGACAGCTATGGCTACACCTTC
TRBV12-3/TRBV12-4	TRBD1	.	TRBJ1-2	CASSLGQGKGYTF	TGTGCCAGCAGTTTAGGACAGGGAAAAGGCTACACCTTC
TRBV28	.	.	TRBJ1-5	CASSRLQRLHSNQPQHF	TGTGCCAGCAGTCGACTACAAAGACTTCATAGCAATCAGCCCCAGCATTTT
TRBV19	TRBD2	once	TRBJ2-1	CASRTSGSKNEQFF	TGTGCCAGTAGAACTAGCGGGAGTAAGAATGAGCAGTTCTTC
TRBV7-2	TRBD1	.	TRBJ1-2	CASSSRTGGSTNYGYTF	TGTGCCAGCAGCTCTCGGACAGGGGGATCAACTAACTATGGCTACACCTTC
TRBV7-8	.	.	TRBJ2-7	CASSPDSRKQYF	TGTGCCAGCAGCCCAGATTCCAGGAAGCAGTACTTC
TRBV24-1	.	.	TRBJ2-3	CATSDSSFEVSRLNTDTQYF	TGTGCCACCAGTGACTCTAGCTTCGAGGTTAGCAGACTAAACACAGATACGCAGTATTTT
TRBV19	.	once	TRBJ2-5	CASSSYRDPRGSQYF	TGTGCCAGTAGTTCCTACCGGGACCCCCGGGGGAGCCAGTACTTC
TRBV6-1	.	.	TRBJ2-2	CASSELFSFQGNTGELFF	TGTGCCAGCAGTGAACTTTTCTCCTTCCAGGGGAACACCGGGGAGCTGTTTTTT
TRBV10-3	.	.	TRBJ2-7	CAIRTTGNYEQYF	TGTGCCATCAGGACGACAGGAAACTACGAGCAGTACTTC
TRBV19	TRBD1	.	TRBJ2-7	CASSKGTANYEQYF	TGTGCCAGTAGTAAGGGGACAGCCAACTACGAGCAGTACTTC
TRBV6-4	.	few	TRBJ1-2	CASSGTGEEGYTF	TGTGCCAGCAGTGGGACCGGGGAAGAAGGCTACACCTTC
TRBV28	TRBD2	.	TRBJ2-1	CASSSRLAGEGEQFF	TGTGCCAGCAGTTCGCGACTAGCGGGAGAGGGGGAGCAGTTCTTC
TRBV7-3	.	.	TRBJ2-4	CASSLSGTENIQYF	TGTGCCAGCAGCTTAAGCGGGACAGAAAACATTCAGTACTTC
TRBV19	.	.	TRBJ1-5	CASSAGGLSNQPQHF	TGTGCCAGTAGTGCCGGAGGACTTAGCAATCAGCCCCAGCATTTT
TRBV5-1	.	.	TRBJ2-1	CASTSGGYTDEQFF	TGCGCCAGCACCTCGGGGGGCTACACCGATGAGCAGTTCTTC
TRBV28	TRBD1	.	TRBJ2-5	CASSFYRGARETQYF	TGTGCCAGCAGTTTTTACAGGGGGGCCAGGGAGACCCAGTACTTC
TRBV28	TRBD1	.	TRBJ1-2	CASSLRYRGAGYGYTF	TGTGCCAGCAGTCTCCGATACAGGGGCGCGGGCTATGGCTACACCTTC
TRBV7-2	.	.	TRBJ2-3	CASSLWLADRRQYF	TGTGCCAGCAGCTTATGGTTGGCGGACAGACGGCAGTATTTT
TRBV24-1	.	.	TRBJ2-1	CATSDNDYVGSYNEQFF	TGTGCCACCAGTGATAACGACTATGTAGGCTCCTACAATGAGCAGTTCTTC
TRBV28	.	.	TRBJ2-1	CASESGVGDEQFF	TGTGCCAGTGAGTCGGGGGTAGGCGATGAGCAGTTCTTC
TRBV4-2	TRBD2	.	TRBJ2-1	CASSQELAGGPRNEQFF	TGTGCCAGCAGCCAAGAACTAGCGGGGGGGCCTAGGAATGAGCAGTTCTTC
TRBV7-6	TRBD1	.	TRBJ1-2	CASRAGTGGSGYTF	TGTGCCAGCAGGGCCGGGACAGGGGGCTCTGGCTACACCTTC
TRBV7-9	TRBD2	.	TRBJ2-1	CASSTGTAGLAERWDEQFF	TGTGCCAGCAGCACTGGGACGGCGGGACTAGCGGAACGATGGGATGAGCAGTTCTTC
TRBV25-1	.	few	TRBJ1-1	CASSEPDRKAFF	TGTGCCAGCAGTGAACCCGACAGGAAAGCTTTCTTT